Each of the 9 T cell receptor beta chains below was sequenced from the same sample in a study of cytomegalovirus exposure and HLA in healthy donors. This PCR relied on a set of 60 Vbeta primers and 13 Jbeta primers. The table came from immunoSEQ multiplex PCR; TCRdb's copy has only in-frame clones and leaves some out. Of 130,000 or so clones in the sample, just under 80% were seen once. Sequenced material: PBMCs. The receptor source for this set is a man aged 25 to 40 in good health and CMV-seronegative.

The chain uses TRBV19 and TRBJ2-5, with a tentative D call TRBD2 (5 bases). The tail of the sequence fits TRBJ2-7 better, so the J call may be wrong. Germline V gene data show CDR1 as LNHDA and CDR2 as SQIVND (reference sequence). CDR3 length equals 14 residues. CDR3 residues: CASSIGGSSYEQYF. The CDR3 DNA reads TGTGCCAGTAGTATAGGAGGGAGCAGTTACGAGCAGTACTTC.

On this clone itself: At one end the junction does not follow the germline gene, possibly because of a read error. This rearrangement joins TRBV7-7 to TRBJ2-5; perhaps TRBD1 as D (5 bases). CDR1 and CDR2 (germline): SSHAT, FNYEAQ (reference sequence). The CDR3 is 14 residues long. In DNA, the CDR3 is TGTGCTAGCAGCTTAAGGTCAGGGCAAGAGACCCAGTACTTC. It encodes CASSLRSGQETQYF.

This clone was recorded a few times. The chain joins TRBV5-1 to TRBJ1-1; tentatively, D is TRBD1 (6 bases). Trimming removed 4 bases at V and 1 base at J, with 11 bases between. From germline, CDR1 is SGHRS and CDR2 YFSETQ. CDR3 length equals 14 residues. CDR3 protein: CASSQGRTNTEAFF. In nucleotides, the CDR3 is TGCGCCAGCAGCCAGGGGAGAACGAACACTGAAGCTTTCTTT.

The chain has TRBV5-1 and TRBJ1-1; TRBD1 matches at 11 bases. The germline gives CDR1 SGHRS, CDR2 YFSETQ. The CDR3 consists of 17 residues. V lost 3 bases and J lost 0; bases outside the gene matches: 7. CDR3 bases: TGCGCCAGCAGCTCCAGGGACAGGGGGACCATGAACACTGAAGCTTTCTTT. Protein: CASSSRDRGTMNTEAFF.

This clone was seen once. The chain joins TRBV15 to TRBJ1-2; D is undetermined. V was clipped by 5 bases and J by 4 bases, with 8 bases between them. CDR1 and CDR2 from the germline V gene are LNHNV and YYDKDF (reference sequence). The CDR3 has 12 residues. CDR3 sequence reads: CATSPTGYGYTF. DNA of the CDR3: TGTGCCACCAGCCCAACGGGCTATGGCTACACCTTC.

The chain is built from TRBV19 and TRBJ2-2, with 8 bases that match TRBD1. Looked up from germline, CDR1 is LNHDA and CDR2 is SQIVND (reference sequence). The CDR3 has 16 amino acids. Trimming removed 7 bases from V and 8 bases from J; junction bases left unmatched: 15. CDR3 DNA: TGTGCCAGTAAGGGCTGGCAGGGGGCGAAATTGGGGGAGCTGTTTTTT. Its translation: CASKGWQGAKLGELFF.

This rearrangement joins TRBV18 to TRBJ2-1; 9 positions match TRBD2. The CDR3 sequence is 15 residues long. Germline CDR1 KGHSH, CDR2 LQKENI. The V and J ends lost 2 bases and 3 bases, in that order; junction bases with no gene match: 2. The CDR3 loop reads CASSPSAGGYNEQFF. DNA of the CDR3: TGTGCCAGCTCACCATCAGCGGGAGGCTACAATGAGCAGTTCTTC.

The gene calls are TRBV5-4 and TRBJ2-1, with TRBD2 as a possible D gene (7 bases). CDR1 SGHNT and CDR2 YYREEE come from the germline V gene (reference sequence). This CDR3 spans 15 amino acids. V lost 4 bases, J lost 7 bases, and 18 bases lay in between. The CDR3 nucleotides read TGTGCCAGCAGCGTAGGGGGGGCGGGTAAGAATGAGCAGTTCTTC. Translating gives CASSVGGAGKNEQFF.

The chain combines TRBV30 with TRBJ2-6, with no clear D. The CDR3 spans 17 residues. V lost 2 bases and J lost 0, with 14 bases in between. In germline, CDR1 is GTSNPN, CDR2 SVGIG (reference sequence). CDR3 loop: CAWSTQIISSGANVLTF. The CDR3, as DNA: TGTGCCTGGAGTACACAGATAATCTCCTCTGGGGCCAACGTCCTGACTTTC.